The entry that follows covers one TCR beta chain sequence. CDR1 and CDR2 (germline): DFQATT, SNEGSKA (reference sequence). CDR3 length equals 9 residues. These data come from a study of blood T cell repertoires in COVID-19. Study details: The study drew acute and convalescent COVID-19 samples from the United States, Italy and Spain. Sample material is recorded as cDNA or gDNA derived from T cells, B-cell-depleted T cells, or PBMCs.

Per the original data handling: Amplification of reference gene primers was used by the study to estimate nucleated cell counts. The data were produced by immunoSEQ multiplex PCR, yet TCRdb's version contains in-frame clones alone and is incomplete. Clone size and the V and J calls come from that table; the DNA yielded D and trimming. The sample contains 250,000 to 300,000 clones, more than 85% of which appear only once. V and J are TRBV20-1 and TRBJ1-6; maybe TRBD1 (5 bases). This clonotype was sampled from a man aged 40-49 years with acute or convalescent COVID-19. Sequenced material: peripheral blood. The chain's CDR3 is CSSLGALHF. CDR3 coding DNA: TGCAGCTCGCTAGGGGCCCTCCACTTT.